The clone carrying this T cell receptor (beta chain) was detected only a few times. The sample is drawn from a study of response to subunit inactivated influenza vaccine. This CDR3 contains 16 residues. Trimming pared 6 bases from V and 4 bases from J, leaving 19 bases between. The V gene's germline CDR1 is SGHRS and CDR2 YFSETQ. TCRdb used MiXCR to reprocess the RT-PCR reads, holding one entry per CDR3 protein. The data contain 500,000 or so distinct CDR3 sequences, 10% to 11% of them singletons. The TCR originated in a man in his fifties or sixties who received an inactivated influenza vaccine. The chain employs TRBV5-1 and TRBJ2-2; D unclear. The sequenced sample was PBMCs from blood, obtained 40 to 50 days after vaccination. As DNA, the CDR3 is TGCGCCAGCACCCTAACCGGGTCGGCTATCACCGGGGAGCTGTTTTTT. Protein product: CASTLTGSAITGELFF.